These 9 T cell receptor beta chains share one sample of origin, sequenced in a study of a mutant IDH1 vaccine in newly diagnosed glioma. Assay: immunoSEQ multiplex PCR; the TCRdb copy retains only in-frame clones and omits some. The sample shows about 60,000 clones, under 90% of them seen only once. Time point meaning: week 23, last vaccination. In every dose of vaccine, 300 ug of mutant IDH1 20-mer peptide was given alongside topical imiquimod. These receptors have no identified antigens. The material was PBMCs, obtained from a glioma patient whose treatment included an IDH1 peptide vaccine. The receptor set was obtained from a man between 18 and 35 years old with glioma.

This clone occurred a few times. The CDR3 loop is CASSEAGGETEAFF. The CDR3 region has the DNA TGTGCCAGCAGTGAAGCAGGGGGCGAGACTGAAGCTTTCTTT. The chain joins TRBV6-1 to TRBJ1-1; 7 bases match TRBD1. V dropped 0 bases and J dropped 5; count of bases not matched to a gene: 3. The germline gives CDR1 MNHNS, CDR2 SASEGT. CDR3 length: 14 amino acids.

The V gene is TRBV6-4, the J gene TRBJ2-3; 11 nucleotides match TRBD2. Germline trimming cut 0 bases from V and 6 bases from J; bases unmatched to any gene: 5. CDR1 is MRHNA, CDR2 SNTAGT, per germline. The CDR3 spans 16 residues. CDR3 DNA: TGTGCCAGCAGTGACTCGACTAGCGGGGATGTGGATACGCAGTATTTT. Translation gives CASSDSTSGDVDTQYF.

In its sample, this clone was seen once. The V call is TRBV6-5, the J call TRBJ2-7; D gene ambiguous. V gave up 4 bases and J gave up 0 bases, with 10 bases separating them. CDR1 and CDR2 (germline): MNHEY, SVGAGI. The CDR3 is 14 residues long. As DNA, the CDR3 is TGTGCCAGCAGTTCCAGCCCGAGCTCCTACGAGCAGTACTTC. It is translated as CASSSSPSSYEQYF.

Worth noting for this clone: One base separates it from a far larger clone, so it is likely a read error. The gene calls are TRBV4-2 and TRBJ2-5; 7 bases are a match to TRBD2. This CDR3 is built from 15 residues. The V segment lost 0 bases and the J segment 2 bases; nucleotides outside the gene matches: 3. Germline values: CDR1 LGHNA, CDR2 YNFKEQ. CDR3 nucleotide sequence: TGTGCCAGCAGCCAAGATCCGGGGGGACAAGAGACCCAGTACTTC. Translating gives CASSQDPGGQETQYF.

The CDR3 bases are TGTGCCTGGAGGGCGAGGACAGGGGGCGTTTATAACGAGCAGTACTTC. Protein: CAWRARTGGVYNEQYF. The chain links TRBV30 to TRBJ2-7, with 11 positions matching TRBD1. V lost 3 bases to trimming and J lost 5 bases; unmatched junction nucleotides: 12. Germline loops: CDR1 GTSNPN, CDR2 SVGIG (reference sequence). This CDR3 has 16 amino acids.

CDR3 protein: CANFFLDTQGDYGYTF. The CDR3 bases are TGTGCCAACTTTTTTTTGGACACCCAAGGGGACTATGGCTACACCTTC. V and J are TRBV2 and TRBJ1-2, with D possibly TRBD1 on 5 matching bases. CDR1 is SNHLY and CDR2 is FYNNEI in the germline V gene. This CDR3 is 16 amino acids long. V was clipped by 10 bases and J by 3 bases, with 24 bases between them.

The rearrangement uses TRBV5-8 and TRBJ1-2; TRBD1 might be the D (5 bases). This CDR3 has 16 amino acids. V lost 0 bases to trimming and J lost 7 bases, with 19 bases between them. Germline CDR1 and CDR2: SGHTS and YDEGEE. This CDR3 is CASSLAVRQGAGGYTF. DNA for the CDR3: TGTGCCAGCAGCTTGGCCGTGAGGCAGGGCGCTGGTGGCTACACCTTC.

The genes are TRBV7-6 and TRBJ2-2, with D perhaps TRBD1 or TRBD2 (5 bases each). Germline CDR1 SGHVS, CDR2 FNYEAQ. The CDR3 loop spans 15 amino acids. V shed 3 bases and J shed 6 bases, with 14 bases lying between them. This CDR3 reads CASSFLEGYPGELFF. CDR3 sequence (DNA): TGTGCCAGCAGCTTCTTAGAGGGGTATCCCGGGGAGCTGTTTTTT.

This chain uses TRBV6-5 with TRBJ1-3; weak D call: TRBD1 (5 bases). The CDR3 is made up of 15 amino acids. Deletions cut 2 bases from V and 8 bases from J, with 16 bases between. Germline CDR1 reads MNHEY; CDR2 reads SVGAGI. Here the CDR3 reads CASSYGNGQGDTIYF. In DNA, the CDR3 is TGTGCCAGCAGTTACGGTAACGGACAAGGGGACACCATATATTTT.